This entry features one TCR beta chain sequence. The antigen it binds to is not known. No qualities accompany the bases; no much larger clone lies one base away. TCRbeta CDR3 regions were amplified from genomic DNA using the immunoSEQ Assay, a bias-controlled multiplex PCR. Under the source paper's analysis protocol: Within the assay, amplification of reference gene primers was used to estimate how many nucleated cells each sample contained. To quantify the absolute abundance of each unique TCRbeta CDR3 rearrangement, sequence reads were collapsed and filtered. For each sample, productive Simpson clonality was calculated by taking the square root of Simpson's diversity index across productive rearrangements. Here the immuneACCESS table is served through TCRdb, limited to in-frame sequences with V and J called. Missing clones are a known gap in these copies; in checked studies unresolved V genes cover under half, and the rest lacks a known reason. Clonal size and the V and J genes are those of that table, whereas D and trimming came from the DNA. This sample is represented by 95,000 to 150,000 clones; just over 85% of them were singletons. The biggest ten clones account for about 4.1% of the sample.

The collaborating institutions used their own protocols to collect whole blood in K2EDTA tubes. For TCRbeta analysis, collaborator samples were shipped as frozen whole blood, as isolated PBMCs, or as DNA extracted from either sample type. The data are from a study of blood T cell repertoires in COVID-19 (dated by TCRdb to about 2020). For context, the study as a whole: Samples from collaborators originated in the United States, Italy and Spain and spanned both the acute and convalescent phases of COVID-19. Deeply sampled blood TCRbeta repertoires from subjects exposed to, actively infected with, or recovered from COVID-19 were included in the dataset. The prospective study material was composed of cDNA or gDNA derived from T cells, B-cell-depleted T cells, or PBMCs. The repertoires were made available in a free public database intended to serve as a resource for research on the immune response to SARS-CoV-2. Samples came from the ongoing ImmuneRACE study (first 160 participants) plus 1,254 subjects from 6 global collaborators. HLA class I and class II types, where available, came from metadata supplied by the sample provider rather than from assay-based typing. Nearly every sample came with metadata listing a de-identified subject ID, COVID-19 status, age in years and sex.

What the work shows at the level of the full study, not this receptor alone: Clinical and demographic metadata were provided uncurated, with the amount varying by source and participant.

Trimming at the junction amounts to 0 bases on V and 11 bases on J, and the germline ends lie 14 bases apart. The CDR3 runs 13 amino acids, cysteine and phenylalanine included. Here the CDR3 DNA is all that survives: 39 bases in frame from base 1. The germline V gene sets CDR1 to SGDLS and CDR2 to YYNGEE. Recombination connected TRBV9 to TRBJ1-1, with no confidently assigned D gene. Input material: peripheral blood. This receptor was taken from a middle-aged man with acute or convalescent COVID-19. In nucleotide form, the sequence is TGTGCCAGCAGCGTAGACAATATAGCGCCGGCTTTCTTT. Translated, it gives CASSVDNIAPAFF.